These T cell receptor beta chains were read from a single sample in a study of T cell repertoires in aging, cancer and after chemotherapy. TCRdb re-called the multiplex PCR reads through MiXCR, storing one row per CDR3 protein. The sample includes around 4,000 distinct CDR3 sequences, less than 30% of them seen just once. The sample comprised blood. All receptors derive from a human donor with a solid tumor. Both conserved end residues are part of each CDR3. The order of the fields is J gene, clone size, D gene, V gene, CDR3 DNA, CDR3 protein. The D gene is left open where the match is weak. Only part of the rows carry a size: once, few, many, or a class if the clone is expanded.

TRBJ1-4 | medium-sized | - | TRBV6-6 | TGTGCCAGCAGTCACCTTCGCGGGGAAAAACTGTTTTTT | CASSHLRGEKLFF
TRBJ2-5 | - | - | TRBV20-1 | TGCAGACAAGATGGCGGGACTCAAGAGACCCAGTACTTC | CRQDGGTQETQYF
TRBJ1-5 | few | - | TRBV6-5 | TGTGCCAGCAGTTACAGGGGGGACCCCAATCAGCCCCAGCATTTT | CASSYRGDPNQPQHF
TRBJ2-2 | medium-sized | TRBD1 | TRBV6-5 | TGTGCCAGCAGTTACTCTACCCCGGGACAGGGGTTACCCGGGGAGCTGTTTTTT | CASSYSTPGQGLPGELFF
TRBJ1-1 | few | - | TRBV12-3/TRBV12-4 | TGTGCCAGCACCCTGGACACTGAAGCTTTCTTT | CASTLDTEAFF
TRBJ2-1 | few | TRBD1 | TRBV6-1 | TGTGCCAGCGACGAGGGTTCAGGGACAGGGATCTACAATGAGCAGTTCTTC | CASDEGSGTGIYNEQFF
TRBJ2-1 | - | TRBD2 | TRBV4-1 | TGCGCCAGCAGCCAAGACTCTAGCGGGAGGCCCGGAACCTACAATGAGCAGTTCTTC | CASSQDSSGRPGTYNEQFF
TRBJ2-1 | - | - | TRBV6-1 | TGTGCCAGCAGTGAAACTAGCAAGAATTACAATGAGCAGTTCTTC | CASSETSKNYNEQFF
TRBJ1-1 | - | - | TRBV5-4 | TGTGCCAGCAGCTTGTACGGTCTGGGAATTGAAGCTTTCTTT | CASSLYGLGIEAFF
TRBJ2-2 | - | - | TRBV30 | TGTGCCTGGAGTGTAATGCCCGGGGAGCTGTTTTTT | CAWSVMPGELFF
TRBJ2-1 | - | - | TRBV5-6 | TGTGCCAGCACCAATTTCCCCCCGGGTCGGCGCTACAATGAGCAGTTCTTC | CASTNFPPGRRYNEQFF
TRBJ2-5 | - | TRBD2 | TRBV7-2 | TGTGCCAGCAGCAAGGGACTAGCGATCCAAGAGACCCAGTACTTC | CASSKGLAIQETQYF
TRBJ2-6 | - | TRBD1 | TRBV12-3/TRBV12-4 | TGTGCCAGCAGTTCGGGACAGGGAAACTCTGGGGCCAACGTCCTGACTTTC | CASSSGQGNSGANVLTF
TRBJ2-3 | - | - | TRBV6-1 | TGTGCCAGCAGCCCCCGGGCCCTTCTAGATACGCAGTATTTT | CASSPRALLDTQYF
TRBJ2-2 | - | - | TRBV2 | TGTGCCAGCAGTGCCTTGTACACCGGGGAGCTGTTTTTT | CASSALYTGELFF
TRBJ2-5 | medium-sized | - | TRBV29-1 | TGCAGCGTGGCTCCTCTCGGACAGTACCAAGAGACCCAGTACTTC | CSVAPLGQYQETQYF
TRBJ2-3 | few | TRBD2 | TRBV18 | TGTGCCAGCTCACTAGGACTAGCGTCAGATACGCAGTATTTT | CASSLGLASDTQYF
TRBJ2-7 | few | TRBD2 | TRBV19 | TGTGCCAGTAGTAGAGGGACTAGCGGTACCTACGAGCAGTACTTC | CASSRGTSGTYEQYF
TRBJ2-1 | few | TRBD2 | TRBV13 | TGTGCCAGCAGCTTATTTGGACATATTAGCGGGAGAGCACGTGCCACTGACAATGAGCAGTTCTTC | CASSLFGHISGRARATDNEQFF
TRBJ2-1 | - | - | TRBV10-1 | TGCGCCAGCAGTGGCCTCCGCCGTCAGGCGAACAATGAGCAGTTCTTC | CASSGLRRQANNEQFF
TRBJ1-6 | once | - | TRBV20-1 | TGCAGTGCTAGACCCCTTGACGGGAAGGGAAATTCACCCCTCCACTTT | CSARPLDGKGNSPLHF
TRBJ2-5 | - | TRBD2 | TRBV5-1 | TGCGCCAGCAGCTTGGCCCCCGGGACTAGCGGGAGCCAAGAGACCCAGTACTTC | CASSLAPGTSGSQETQYF
TRBJ2-3 | medium-sized | TRBD1 | TRBV6-2/TRBV6-3 | TGTGCCAGCAGTTACTCGATGGGACAGAGCACAGATACGCAGTATTTT | CASSYSMGQSTDTQYF
TRBJ1-6 | few | - | TRBV19 | TGTGCCAGTAGGAGGACTGGGGACTCCTATAATTCACCCCTCCACTTT | CASRRTGDSYNSPLHF
TRBJ2-7 | once | - | TRBV19 | TGTGCCAGTAGTCCCCCAGCTATGTCCTACGAGCAGTACTTC | CASSPPAMSYEQYF
TRBJ2-2 | few | TRBD2 | TRBV27 | TGTGCCAGCTCCAAGGGCGGGGGCACCGGGGAGCTGTTTTTT | CASSKGGGTGELFF
TRBJ2-1 | - | - | TRBV19 | TGTGCCAGTAGTATAGGGAGTGGGCCTCTAGGGAACAATGAGCAGTTCTTC | CASSIGSGPLGNNEQFF
TRBJ1-4 | medium-sized | - | TRBV6-5 | TGTGCCAGCAGTTACTCGGGTGAAAAACTGTTTTTT | CASSYSGEKLFF
TRBJ1-2 | - | - | TRBV14 | TGTGCCAGCAGCCAACGTCCAGGGTTTAATGGTGGCTACACCTTC | CASSQRPGFNGGYTF
TRBJ1-5 | - | TRBD1 | TRBV20-1 | TGCAGTGCTAGTGGGACAGCCTTTAGCAATCAGCCCCAGCATTTT | CSASGTAFSNQPQHF
TRBJ1-2 | few | - | TRBV6-1 | TGTGCCAGCAGTGAGTTTAGTTATGGCTACACCTTC | CASSEFSYGYTF
TRBJ1-2 | - | TRBD1 | TRBV12-3/TRBV12-4 | TGTGCCAGCAGTTCCCGACAGGGGGCTGCCTATGGCTACACCTTC | CASSSRQGAAYGYTF
TRBJ1-2 | - | TRBD1 | TRBV10-2 | TGCGCCAGCACCCTGGACAGGGGGGCTGGCTACACCTTC | CASTLDRGAGYTF
TRBJ2-1 | - | - | TRBV2 | TGTGCCAGCAGTGACACAAGGCCCTATGAGCAGTTCTTC | CASSDTRPYEQFF
TRBJ1-6 | - | - | TRBV19 | TGTGCCAGTAGTTTGGCGCCCCTTAATTCACCCCTCCACTTT | CASSLAPLNSPLHF
TRBJ2-1 | - | TRBD2 | TRBV24-1 | TGTGCCACCAGTGATGAGGCTAGCGGGAGGGATGAGCAGTTCTTC | CATSDEASGRDEQFF
TRBJ2-5 | few | - | TRBV12-3/TRBV12-4 | TGTGCCAGCAGTTTGCTAGGAGAGACCCAGTACTTC | CASSLLGETQYF
TRBJ2-5 | medium-sized | - | TRBV15 | TGTGCCACCAGCAGAGATCCTACACAAAAGGGGACCCAGTACTTC | CATSRDPTQKGTQYF
TRBJ2-1 | few | TRBD2 | TRBV6-2/TRBV6-3 | TGTGCCACCTCTTTCGGGGGGGTTTTCAATGAGCAGTTCTTC | CATSFGGVFNEQFF
TRBJ2-1 | - | TRBD2 | TRBV7-9 | TGTGCCAGCAGCTCGGGACTAGCGGGAGATTACAATGAGCAGTTCTTC | CASSSGLAGDYNEQFF
TRBJ1-1 | - | - | TRBV12-3/TRBV12-4 | TGTGCCAGCAGTTTTAGGCGGGAAATGAACACTGAAGCTTTCTTT | CASSFRREMNTEAFF
TRBJ1-4 | medium-sized | - | TRBV7-6 | TGTGCCAGCAGCTTAAGTTTGGGGGGAGAGGGTGAAAAACTGTTTTTT | CASSLSLGGEGEKLFF
TRBJ2-6 | few | - | TRBV27 | TGTGCCAGCAGTTCCCAAAGTTTAAACGCGTACGGGGCCAACGTCCTGACTTTC | CASSSQSLNAYGANVLTF
TRBJ2-1 | few | TRBD1 | TRBV13 | TGTGCCAGCAGTAACCCGGGACAGGGCTACAATGAGCAGTTCTTC | CASSNPGQGYNEQFF
TRBJ1-5 | medium-sized | TRBD1 | TRBV6-5 | TGTGCGGCGGGACAGGCGGTAAATCAGCCCCAGCATTTT | CAAGQAVNQPQHF
TRBJ2-5 | - | - | TRBV6-1 | TGTGCCAGCAGTGGATCCTTACAAGAGACCCAGTACTTC | CASSGSLQETQYF
TRBJ1-2 | large | - | TRBV29-1 | TGCAGCGTCAGGACAAGTGGCTACACCTTC | CSVRTSGYTF
TRBJ2-6 | - | - | TRBV24-1 | TGTGCCACCAGTGATTTGGGTCGGGGCTCTGGGGCCAACGTCCTGACTTTC | CATSDLGRGSGANVLTF
TRBJ2-7 | few | TRBD1 | TRBV18 | TGTGCCAGCTCTCCGACAGGGACGTGGTACGAGCAGTACTTC | CASSPTGTWYEQYF
TRBJ1-2 | - | - | TRBV12-3/TRBV12-4 | TGTGCCAGCAGTTCTTGGGGGAACTATGGCTACACCTTC | CASSSWGNYGYTF
TRBJ2-3 | - | TRBD2 | TRBV7-9 | TGTGCCAGCAGCTCCATAGCGGGAGAGCCCGCGCAGTATTTT | CASSSIAGEPAQYF
TRBJ2-1 | - | - | TRBV10-3 | TGTGCCATCAGTGAGTCATCCCAAGTCAATGAGCAGTTCTTC | CAISESSQVNEQFF
TRBJ2-5 | - | - | TRBV7-6 | TGTGCCAGCAGCTTAGCAGGGTACGTCCAAGAGACCCAGTACTTC | CASSLAGYVQETQYF
TRBJ1-1 | - | - | TRBV27 | TGTGCCAGCAGGATGAACACTGAAGCTTTCTTT | CASRMNTEAFF
TRBJ1-1 | - | TRBD1 | TRBV6-5 | TGTGCCATCCTACAGGGGACCTACACTGAAGCTTTCTTT | CAILQGTYTEAFF